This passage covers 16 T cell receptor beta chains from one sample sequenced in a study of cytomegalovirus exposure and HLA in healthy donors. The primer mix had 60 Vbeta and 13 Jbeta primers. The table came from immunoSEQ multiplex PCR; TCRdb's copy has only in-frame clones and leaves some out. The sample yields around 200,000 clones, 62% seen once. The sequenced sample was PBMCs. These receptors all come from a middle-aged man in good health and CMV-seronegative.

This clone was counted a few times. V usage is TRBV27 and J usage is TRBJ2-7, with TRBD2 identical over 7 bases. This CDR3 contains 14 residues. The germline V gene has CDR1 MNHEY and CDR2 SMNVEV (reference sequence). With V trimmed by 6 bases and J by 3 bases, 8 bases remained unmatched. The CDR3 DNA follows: TGTGCCAGCAGCCCTACTAGCGCCTACTACGAGCAGTACTTC. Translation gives CASSPTSAYYEQYF.

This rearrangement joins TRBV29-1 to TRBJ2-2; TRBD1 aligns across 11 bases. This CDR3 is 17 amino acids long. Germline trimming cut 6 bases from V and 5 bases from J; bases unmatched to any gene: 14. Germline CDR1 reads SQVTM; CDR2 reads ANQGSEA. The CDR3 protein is CSVDRDRGAVGTGELFF. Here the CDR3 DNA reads TGCAGCGTAGACCGGGACAGGGGGGCTGTGGGGACCGGGGAGCTGTTTTTT.

The CDR3 DNA follows: TGCGCCAGCAGCTGGACAGACCCTAGCTCCTACGAGCAGTACTTC. It encodes CASSWTDPSSYEQYF. The chain employs TRBV5-1 and TRBJ2-7; D is perhaps TRBD1 (6 bases). CDR3 length equals 15 residues. Trimming stripped 3 bases from V and 0 bases from J, with 13 bases between. The V gene's germline CDR1 is SGHRS and CDR2 YFSETQ.

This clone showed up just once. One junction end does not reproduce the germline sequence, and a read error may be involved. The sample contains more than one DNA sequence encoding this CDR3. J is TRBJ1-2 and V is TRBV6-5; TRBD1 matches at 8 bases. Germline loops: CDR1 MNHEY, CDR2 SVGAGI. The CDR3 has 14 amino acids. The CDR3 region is CASSSPQGASGYTF. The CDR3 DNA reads TGCGCCAGCAGTTCGCCCCAGGGGGCGAGCGGCTACACCTTC.

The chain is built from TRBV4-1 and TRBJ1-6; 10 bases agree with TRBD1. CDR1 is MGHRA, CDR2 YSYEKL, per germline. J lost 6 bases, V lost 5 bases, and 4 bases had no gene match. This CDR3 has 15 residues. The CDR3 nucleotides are TGCGCCAGCAGCTTGGACAGGGGGTTTAATTCACCCCTCCACTTT. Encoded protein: CASSLDRGFNSPLHF.

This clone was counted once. Written as DNA, the CDR3 is TGCGCCAGCAGCCAAGAAACAGGGGGCACCGGGGAGCTGTTTTTT. Amino acid sequence: CASSQETGGTGELFF. This chain joins TRBV5-1 and TRBJ2-2, with TRBD1 matching over 8 bases. Trimming took 4 bases from V and 4 from J; bases not matched to a gene: 6. The CDR3 runs 15 residues. From germline, CDR1 is SGHRS and CDR2 YFSETQ.

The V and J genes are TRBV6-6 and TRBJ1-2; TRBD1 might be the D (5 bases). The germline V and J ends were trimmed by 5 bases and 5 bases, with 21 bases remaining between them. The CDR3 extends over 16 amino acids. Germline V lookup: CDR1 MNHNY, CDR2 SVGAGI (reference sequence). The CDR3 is CASSGEEEDWGYGYTF. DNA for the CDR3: TGTGCCAGCAGTGGGGAGGAGGAGGATTGGGGGTATGGCTACACCTTC.

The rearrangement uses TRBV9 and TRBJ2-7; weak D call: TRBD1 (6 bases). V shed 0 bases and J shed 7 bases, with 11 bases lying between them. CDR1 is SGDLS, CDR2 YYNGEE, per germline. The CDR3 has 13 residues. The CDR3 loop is CASSVDGQGEQYF. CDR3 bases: TGTGCCAGCAGCGTAGATGGCCAGGGGGAGCAGTACTTC.

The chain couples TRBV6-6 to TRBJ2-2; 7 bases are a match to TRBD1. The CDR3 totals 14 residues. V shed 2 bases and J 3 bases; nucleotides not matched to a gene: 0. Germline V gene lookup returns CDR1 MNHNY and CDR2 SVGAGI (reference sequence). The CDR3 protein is CASSYDRDTGELFF. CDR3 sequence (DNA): TGTGCCAGCAGTTACGACAGGGACACCGGGGAGCTGTTTTTT.

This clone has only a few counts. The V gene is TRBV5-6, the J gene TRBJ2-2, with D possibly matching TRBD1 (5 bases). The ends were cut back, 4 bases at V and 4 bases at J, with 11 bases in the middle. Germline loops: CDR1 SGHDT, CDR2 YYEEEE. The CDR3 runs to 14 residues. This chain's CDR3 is CASSLGHRTGELFF. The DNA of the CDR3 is TGTGCCAGCAGCCTCGGACATCGCACCGGGGAGCTGTTTTTT.

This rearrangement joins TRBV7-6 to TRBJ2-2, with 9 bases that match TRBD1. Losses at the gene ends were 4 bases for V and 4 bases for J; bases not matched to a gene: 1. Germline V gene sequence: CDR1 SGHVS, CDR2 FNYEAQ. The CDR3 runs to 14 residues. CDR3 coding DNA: TGTGCCAGCAGCTCGGACAGGGGCACCGGGGAGCTGTTTTTT. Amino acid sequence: CASSSDRGTGELFF.

DNA of the CDR3: TGCAGCGCCCTGGCAGGGCGGAGAAAGACTGAAGCTTTCTTT. Translation: CSALAGRRKTEAFF. The genes are TRBV29-1 and TRBJ1-1, with D tentatively TRBD1 (5 bases). Trimming took off 7 bases at V and 5 bases at J, with 20 bases between the two ends. There are 14 residues in the CDR3. CDR1 is SQVTM, CDR2 ANQGSEA, per germline.

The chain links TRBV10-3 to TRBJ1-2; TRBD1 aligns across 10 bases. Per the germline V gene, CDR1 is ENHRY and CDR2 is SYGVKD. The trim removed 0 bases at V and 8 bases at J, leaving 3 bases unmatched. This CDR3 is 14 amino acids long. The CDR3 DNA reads TGTGCCATCAGTGAGTCAGGGGGACAGGGGGGCTACACCTTC. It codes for CAISESGGQGGYTF.

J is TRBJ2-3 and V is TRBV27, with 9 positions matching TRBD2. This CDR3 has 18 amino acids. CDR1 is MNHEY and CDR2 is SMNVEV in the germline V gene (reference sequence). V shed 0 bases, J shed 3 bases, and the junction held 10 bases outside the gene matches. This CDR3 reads CASSLSAVAGVLTDTQYF. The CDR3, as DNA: TGTGCCAGCAGTTTATCGGCGGTAGCGGGAGTTCTGACAGATACGCAGTATTTT.

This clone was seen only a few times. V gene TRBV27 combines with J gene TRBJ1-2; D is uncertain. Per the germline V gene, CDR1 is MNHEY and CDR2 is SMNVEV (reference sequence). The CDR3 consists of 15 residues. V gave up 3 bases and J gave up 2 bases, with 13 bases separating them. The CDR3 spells CASSLRAVWNYGYTF. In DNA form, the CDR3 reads TGTGCCAGCAGTTTGAGGGCGGTGTGGAACTATGGCTACACCTTC.

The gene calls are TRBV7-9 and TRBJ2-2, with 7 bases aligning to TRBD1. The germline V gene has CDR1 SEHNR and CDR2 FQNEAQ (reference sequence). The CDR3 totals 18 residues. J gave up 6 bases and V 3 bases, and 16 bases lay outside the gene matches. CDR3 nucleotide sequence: TGTGCCAGCAGCTTTCGGCTGGACAGGTCAAATCGCGCCGGGGAGCTGTTTTTT. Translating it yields CASSFRLDRSNRAGELFF. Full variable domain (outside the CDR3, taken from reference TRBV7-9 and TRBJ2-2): DTGVSQNPRHKITKRGQNVTFRCDPISEHNRLYWYRQTLGQGPEFLTYFQNEAQLEKSRLLSDRFSAERPKGSFSTLEIQRTEQGDSAMYLCASSFRLDRSNRAGELFFGEGSRLTVL.